Sequencing of this T cell receptor beta chain was carried out in a study of blood T cell repertoires in COVID-19 (TCRdb year 2020). Regarding the study in general: Samples from collaborators originated in the United States, Italy and Spain and spanned both the acute and convalescent phases of COVID-19. HLA class I and class II types, where available, came from metadata supplied by the sample provider rather than from assay-based typing. The samples were drawn from the first 160 participants of the ongoing ImmuneRACE study and from roughly 1,300 subjects provided by 6 global collaborators. Subjects who had been exposed to COVID-19, were actively infected with it, or had recovered from it provided the deeply sampled blood TCRbeta repertoires that made up the dataset. The repertoires were released in a freely available public database intended as a resource for research on the immune response to SARS-CoV-2. The prospective study material was composed of cDNA or gDNA derived from T cells, B-cell-depleted T cells, or PBMCs. A de-identified subject ID, COVID-19 status, age in years and sex were almost always included in the sample metadata. Here is what the overall study found, with its caveats: How much clinical and demographic metadata was included differed by source and by participant, and the metadata was provided uncurated.

In the case of this clone: Its specific antigen is unknown. No base quality information exists; no much larger clone differs at one position.

TCRbeta CDR3 regions were amplified from genomic DNA using the immunoSEQ Assay, a bias-controlled multiplex PCR. In the source study's methods: Nucleated cell counts per sample were estimated from amplification of reference gene primers within the assay. Sequence reads were collapsed and filtered to measure the absolute abundance of every unique TCRbeta CDR3 rearrangement. For each sample, productive Simpson clonality was calculated as the square root of Simpson's diversity index over productive rearrangements. In TCRdb, the immuneACCESS table is reduced to in-frame sequences with V and J assigned. These tables do not hold every clone; where another copy was compared, an unresolved V gene accounts for under half, and the others remain unexplained. Clone size and the V and J calls come from that table; the DNA yielded D and trimming. This sample holds some 290,000 clones; approximately 87% were observed only once. The top ten clones comprise about 12% of the sample.

One collaborating source in Seattle enrolled patients during active infection and followed them longitudinally through the course of disease. Each collaborating institution followed its own protocols to collect whole blood in K2EDTA tubes. For TCRbeta analysis, collaborators shipped samples in one of three forms: frozen whole blood, isolated PBMCs, or DNA extracted from either of those sample types. Reading from cysteine to phenylalanine, the CDR3 counts 19 amino acids. Of all the DNA, just the CDR3 is kept, 57 bases in frame from base 1. V is pruned by 2 bases and J by 5 bases, leaving 20 bases of the junction without a gene match. CDR1 and CDR2, looked up from the germline V gene (reference sequence), are SGHKS and YYEKEE.

This receptor was obtained from a woman under 40 with COVID-19, enrolled during active disease. The sequence joins TRBV5-5 to TRBJ2-7, with TRBD1 matching 9 junction bases. Specimen: peripheral blood. The DNA sequence reads TGTGCCAGCAGCTTAGAGGGTCCGGGGACAGGGAAGAGGTCGAACGAGCAGTACTTC. This gives the protein CASSLEGPGTGKRSNEQYF.